This is a list of T cell receptor beta chains from one sample in a study of blood T cell repertoires in COVID-19. Data came from immunoSEQ multiplex PCR; TCRdb stores just in-frame clones and leaves some out. Of 150,000 or so clones in the sample, around 81% were seen once. Sequenced material: peripheral blood. Receptors were obtained from a human donor in a cohort sampled during active COVID-19. CDR3s include the opening cysteine and the closing phenylalanine or tryptophan. A D gene is named only where the DNA matches it firmly. Where a row states a size, it is once, few, many or the class of an expanded clone; other rows omit it.

J: TRBJ2-5
D: TRBD1
V: TRBV18
length: 15
size: .
DNA: TGTGCCAGCTCACCCGGGACAGGGGGCCAGGTGTCCCAGTACTTC
CDR3: CASSPGTGGQVSQYF

J: TRBJ2-2
D: TRBD2
V: TRBV7-3
length: 15
size: few
DNA: TGTGCCAGCAGCTCAACTAGCGGGAGCACCGGGGAGCTGTTTTTT
CDR3: CASSSTSGSTGELFF

J: TRBJ1-1
D: .
V: TRBV28
length: 12
size: once
DNA: TGTGCCAGCAGCTCTTCAGGTCGGCAAGCTTTCTTT
CDR3: CASSSSGRQAFF

J: TRBJ2-5
D: .
V: TRBV5-1
length: 13
size: .
DNA: TGCGCCAGCAGCTCGACGCAGGGAGAGACCCAGTACTTC
CDR3: CASSSTQGETQYF

J: TRBJ1-2
D: .
V: TRBV7-2
length: 13
size: .
DNA: TGTGCCAGCAGCTCCGCGGAAAACTATGGCTACACCTTC
CDR3: CASSSAENYGYTF

J: TRBJ1-3
D: .
V: TRBV6-6
length: 13
size: .
DNA: TGTGCCAGCAGGGCCGGGAACGGGGTCACCATATATTTT
CDR3: CASRAGNGVTIYF

J: TRBJ1-1
D: .
V: TRBV7-9
length: 12
size: .
DNA: TGTGCCAGCTTAAGAGAGGGTTCGGAAGCTTTCTTT
CDR3: CASLREGSEAFF

J: TRBJ1-1
D: .
V: TRBV3-1/TRBV3-2
length: 14
size: .
DNA: TGTGCCAGCAAAAGATCCGAGGAAGACACTGAAGCTTTCTTT
CDR3: CASKRSEEDTEAFF

J: TRBJ2-7
D: .
V: TRBV12-3/TRBV12-4
length: 13
size: .
DNA: TGTGCCAGCAGTTCCCCGGGACTGCGCGAGCAGTACTTC
CDR3: CASSSPGLREQYF

J: TRBJ2-7
D: TRBD1
V: TRBV5-1
length: 16
size: once
DNA: TGCGCCAGCAGCGGCGGACAGGGTACATACTCCTACGAGCAGTACTTC
CDR3: CASSGGQGTYSYEQYF

J: TRBJ2-1
D: .
V: TRBV12-2
length: 12
size: .
DNA: TGTGCAAGTCGCTTAGCGTTAGGGGGCGAGTTCTTC
CDR3: CASRLALGGEFF

J: TRBJ1-1
D: .
V: TRBV29-1
length: 14
size: .
DNA: TGCAGCGTTGCGGTATCCAGGCCCAGCACTGAAGCTTTCTTT
CDR3: CSVAVSRPSTEAFF

J: TRBJ2-6
D: .
V: TRBV11-2
length: 18
size: .
DNA: TGTGCCAGCAGCTTAGATAGTCGACTTTTCTCTGGGGCCAACGTCCTGACTTTC
CDR3: CASSLDSRLFSGANVLTF